A selection of T cell receptor beta chains follows, all from one sample in a study of T cells in Graves' hyperthyroidism and ophthalmopathy. In TCRdb, the multiplex PCR reads were re-called with MiXCR into one record per CDR3 protein. The sample holds a few hundred thousand distinct CDR3 sequences; roughly 20% are singletons and the top ten take 40% to 45%. The sequenced sample was blood. These receptors came from a man between 18 and 35 years old with Graves' ophthalmopathy. CDR3s include the opening cysteine and the closing phenylalanine or tryptophan. Each record gives: D gene, V gene, clone size, J gene, CDR3 length, CDR3 DNA, CDR3 protein. D genes are given only for firm matches. Clone size appears in some rows only: once, few, many, or a class for an expanded clone.

>-|TRBV6-2/TRBV6-3|many|TRBJ1-6|11
TGTGCCAGCAGTAACCGGGAGTCCCTCCACTTT
CASSNRESLHF
>-|TRBV11-2|once|TRBJ1-1|14
TGTGCCAGCTCACCAAGGGAAGGAGGAACTGAAGCTTTCTTT
CASSPREGGTEAFF
>-|TRBV27|many|TRBJ2-7|15
TGTGCCAGCAGTTTAAAGCAGCCAAAAGGTTACGAGCAGTACTTC
CASSLKQPKGYEQYF
>-|TRBV7-3|-|TRBJ2-6|15
TGTGCCAGCAGGATGGATCGCTCGGGGGCCAACGTCCTGACTTTC
CASRMDRSGANVLTF
>TRBD2|TRBV5-4|-|TRBJ2-2|18
TGTGCCAGCAGCTTCGGGCTAGCGGGGGGGCCGGGCACCGGGGAGCTGTTTTTT
CASSFGLAGGPGTGELFF
>TRBD1|TRBV6-1|-|TRBJ1-6|13
TGTGCCAGCAGGGACAGGAATAATTCACCCCTCCACTTT
CASRDRNNSPLHF
>-|TRBV12-3/TRBV12-4|many|TRBJ2-6|12
TGTGCCACTCAAAAAGGGGCCAACGTCCTGACTTTC
CATQKGANVLTF
>-|TRBV7-2|many|TRBJ1-2|15
TGTGCCAGCAGCTTAGATTTCGGTCACCCATATGGCTACACCTTC
CASSLDFGHPYGYTF
>-|TRBV6-1|many|TRBJ2-7|14
TGTGCCAGCCAGAAGGGTAGAGGATCCTACGAGCAGTACTTC
CASQKGRGSYEQYF
>TRBD2|TRBV6-1|many|TRBJ2-7|16
TGTGCCAGCAGGAAGCTTTCTAGCGGGGATCCCTACGAGCAGTACTTC
CASRKLSSGDPYEQYF
>TRBD2|TRBV5-1|few|TRBJ2-5|16
TGCGCCAGCAGCGAGACCGGGACTAGGACTCAAGAGACCCAGTACTTC
CASSETGTRTQETQYF
>-|TRBV6-2/TRBV6-3|-|TRBJ1-2|14
TGTGCCAGCAGTTACTCTACCTTTTCCTATGGCTACACCTTC
CASSYSTFSYGYTF
>-|TRBV20-1|many|TRBJ1-2|15
TGCAGTGCGGAGGGGGGAGATAGGGGACCCTATGGCTACACCTTC
CSAEGGDRGPYGYTF
>-|TRBV20-1|many|TRBJ1-2|13
TGCAGTGCTCTAATCCAGGGGTACTATGGCTACACCTTC
CSALIQGYYGYTF
>-|TRBV10-1|few|TRBJ2-3|16
TGCGCCAGCAGTGAGTTCGCAGGCGACAGCACAGATACGCAGTATTTT
CASSEFAGDSTDTQYF
>-|TRBV7-9|many|TRBJ1-1|13
TGTGCCAGTCAGTCCAACTCCCCGGCTGAAGCTTTCTTT
CASQSNSPAEAFF
>-|TRBV2|many|TRBJ1-3|14
TGTGCCAGCAGTCCTGGGGATCGTGGAAACACCATATATTTT
CASSPGDRGNTIYF
>-|TRBV19|-|TRBJ1-1|12
TGTGCCAGTAGTCCGCTACAAGGTCGGGCTTTCTTT
CASSPLQGRAFF
>-|TRBV7-2|-|TRBJ2-1|14
TGTGCCAGCAGCTTTAGTGGGGGGTACAATGAGCAGTTCTTC
CASSFSGGYNEQFF
>-|TRBV9|-|TRBJ2-5|13
TGTGCCAGCAGCGGGACTACCCCGGGGACCCAGTACTTC
CASSGTTPGTQYF